The rows below give T cell receptor beta chains drawn from one sample of a study of early T cells in non-severe SARS-CoV-2 infection. TCRdb passed the 5' RACE reads through MiXCR, listing each CDR3 protein once. The repertoire consists of 77,000 or so distinct CDR3 sequences, with about 15% occurring once and the leading ten covering approximately 4%. The starting material was whole blood, obtained at baseline. The receptor source for this set is an adult who was a healthcare worker with PCR-confirmed SARS-CoV-2 infection or an uninfected control (not recorded which). CDR3s include the opening cysteine and the closing phenylalanine or tryptophan. A D gene is named only where the DNA matches it firmly. Size tells how often a clone was seen (once, few, many) or the class of an expanded clone, and some rows leave it out.

abundance,j_gene,v_gene,d_gene,CDR3aa,CDR3nt
many,TRBJ2-5,TRBV5-1,.,CASSPSGTEETQYF,TGCGCCAGCAGCCCGTCGGGGACGGAAGAGACCCAGTACTTC
few,TRBJ2-7,TRBV20-1,.,CSKRKDSSYEQYF,TGCTCGAAAAGGAAGGACAGTTCCTACGAGCAGTACTTC
.,TRBJ2-7,TRBV28,.,CASSWAGAQGGQYF,TGTGCCAGCTCCTGGGCGGGGGCGCAGGGGGGGCAGTACTTC
many,TRBJ1-6,TRBV7-9,.,CASSPQGQGSPLHF,TGTGCCAGCAGCCCACAGGGCCAAGGGTCACCCCTCCACTTT
few,TRBJ1-1,TRBV11-2,.,CASSLGSALRHTEAFF,TGTGCCAGCAGCTTAGGTTCAGCTCTCAGACACACTGAAGCTTTCTTT
.,TRBJ2-5,TRBV3-1,TRBD1,CASTYFDRGDQETQYF,TGTGCCAGCACCTACTTCGACAGGGGCGACCAAGAGACCCAGTACTTC
.,TRBJ2-7,TRBV2,.,CASSEAQHFELYF,TGTGCCAGCAGTGAAGCGCAGCATTTCGAGCTGTACTTC
few,TRBJ2-7,TRBV18,.,CASSPAQGGGYEQYF,TGTGCCAGCTCACCAGCACAGGGCGGCGGTTACGAGCAGTACTTC
few,TRBJ2-3,TRBV10-3,TRBD2,CAIGPSGSSTDTQYF,TGTGCCATCGGACCTAGCGGCTCTAGCACAGATACGCAGTATTTT
.,TRBJ2-1,TRBV14,.,CASSQDGNGARSKFF,TGTGCCAGCAGCCAAGACGGGAATGGAGCAAGGAGCAAGTTCTTC
many,TRBJ2-5,TRBV7-6,.,CASSLVTETQYF,TGTGCCAGCAGCTTGGTTACGGAGACCCAGTACTTC
.,TRBJ2-4,TRBV5-5,TRBD1,CASRDRDSKNIQYF,TGTGCCAGCAGGGACCGGGACAGCAAAAACATTCAGTACTTC
.,TRBJ2-5,TRBV28,.,CASSSVGRGQETQYF,TGTGCCAGCAGTTCGGTGGGACGGGGCCAGGAGACCCAGTACTTC
.,TRBJ2-3,TRBV5-4,.,CASSRPQDTQYF,TGTGCCAGCAGTCGACCCCAGGATACGCAGTATTTT
.,TRBJ2-3,TRBV20-1,.,CSAMASVTSTDTQYF,TGCAGTGCTATGGCTAGCGTAACTAGCACAGATACGCAGTATTTT
.,TRBJ1-2,TRBV5-6,.,CASSSGTSMGGYTF,TGTGCCAGCAGCTCGGGGACTTCTATGGGTGGCTACACCTTC
few,TRBJ2-7,TRBV5-1,.,CASSWTGTDPQEDPYEQYF,TGCGCCAGCAGCTGGACCGGGACGGACCCCCAAGAGGACCCCTACGAGCAGTACTTC
many,TRBJ2-2,TRBV14,.,CASSQSSGMTGELFF,TGTGCCAGCAGCCAATCCTCAGGGATGACCGGGGAGCTGTTTTTT
.,TRBJ1-1,TRBV10-3,.,CAISESGAEAFF,TGTGCCATCAGTGAGTCGGGAGCTGAAGCTTTCTTT
many,TRBJ1-5,TRBV20-1,.,CSARGDSDQPQHF,TGCAGTGCTAGAGGGGACTCCGATCAGCCCCAGCATTTT
few,TRBJ2-5,TRBV7-2,.,CASSLVGIGETQYF,TGTGCCAGCAGCTTAGTAGGCATCGGAGAGACCCAGTACTTC
few,TRBJ1-6,TRBV11-1,.,CASSFGYSPLHF,TGTGCCAGCAGCTTCGGTTATTCACCCCTCCACTTT
few,TRBJ1-2,TRBV2,.,CASSPPTDNYGYTF,TGTGCCAGCAGTCCACCGACAGACAACTATGGCTACACCTTC
.,TRBJ2-7,TRBV10-1,.,CASSESGDYEQYF,TGCGCCAGCAGTGAGAGTGGGGACTACGAGCAGTACTTC
few,TRBJ2-2,TRBV6-4,TRBD2,CASSESLAAGELFF,TGTGCCAGCAGTGAGAGTCTAGCGGCCGGGGAGCTGTTTTTT
.,TRBJ2-1,TRBV5-4,.,CASSLLDGRHEQFF,TGTGCCAGCAGCTTACTCGACGGCCGGCATGAGCAGTTCTTC
few,TRBJ2-1,TRBV7-9,.,CASSLLGINEQFF,TGTGCCAGCAGCTTATTAGGTATTAATGAGCAGTTCTTC
.,TRBJ1-1,TRBV7-9,.,CASNLVSGMTEAFF,TGTGCCAGCAACCTCGTCAGTGGAATGACTGAAGCTTTCTTT
few,TRBJ2-7,TRBV19,TRBD2,CASSSSAGDYEQYF,TGTGCCAGTAGTTCGTCAGCGGGAGACTACGAGCAGTACTTC
few,TRBJ2-7,TRBV6-1,TRBD1,CASSIRPGTDEQYF,TGTGCCAGCAGTATCCGGCCCGGGACAGACGAGCAGTACTTC
.,TRBJ2-5,TRBV3-1,TRBD2,CASSQAPNSGGQETQYF,TGTGCCAGCAGCCAGGCTCCGAACAGCGGGGGGCAAGAGACCCAGTACTTC
.,TRBJ1-5,TRBV11-2,TRBD1,CASSRDRGGQPQHF,TGTGCCAGCAGCCGGGACAGGGGAGGTCAGCCCCAGCATTTT
.,TRBJ1-4,TRBV27,.,CASMEDATNEKLFF,TGTGCCAGCATGGAAGATGCAACTAATGAAAAACTGTTTTTT
once,TRBJ2-7,TRBV7-3,TRBD2,CASSPLGLADSYEQYF,TGTGCCAGCAGCCCCCTCGGACTAGCGGATTCATACGAGCAGTACTTC
few,TRBJ2-6,TRBV5-5,TRBD1,CASSQTGTGGAGANVLTF,TGTGCCAGCAGCCAAACCGGGACAGGGGGCGCCGGGGCCAACGTCCTGACTTTC
many,TRBJ1-4,TRBV27,TRBD1,CASLKDRADEKLFF,TGTGCCAGCCTAAAGGACAGGGCTGATGAAAAACTGTTTTTT
few,TRBJ2-3,TRBV4-2,.,CASSHPDPKVDTQYF,TGTGCCAGCAGCCACCCGGACCCTAAGGTAGATACGCAGTATTTT
many,TRBJ2-1,TRBV18,.,CASSPLGGYNEQFF,TGTGCCAGCTCACCTCTGGGAGGTTACAATGAGCAGTTCTTC
.,TRBJ2-7,TRBV11-2,TRBD1,CASSLVGQGDEQYF,TGTGCCAGCAGCTTAGTGGGGCAGGGGGACGAGCAGTACTTC
many,TRBJ1-6,TRBV7-9,.,CASSLDGTISPLHF,TGTGCCAGCAGCCTAGATGGGACGATTTCACCCCTCCACTTT
few,TRBJ2-7,TRBV7-9,TRBD2,CASSPSSSGGLEQYF,TGTGCCAGCAGCCCTTCTTCTAGCGGGGGTCTTGAGCAGTACTTC
.,TRBJ1-5,TRBV6-5,.,CASSYDGRKQPQHF,TGTGCCAGCAGTTACGATGGACGGAAACAGCCCCAGCATTTT
many,TRBJ1-2,TRBV7-8,TRBD1,CASSLSPTGVDLGYTF,TGTGCCAGCAGCTTATCTCCCACAGGGGTTGATTTGGGCTACACCTTC
.,TRBJ1-5,TRBV28,.,CASGSSNQPQHF,TGTGCCAGCGGTAGTAGCAATCAGCCCCAGCATTTT
.,TRBJ2-3,TRBV29-1,TRBD1,CSWTGADTQYF,TGCAGCTGGACAGGGGCAGATACGCAGTATTTT
many,TRBJ2-7,TRBV20-1,TRBD2,CSALGTSGRYEQYF,TGCAGTGCCCTGGGGACTAGCGGGAGGTACGAGCAGTACTTC